Relative to its sample, the clone carrying this T cell receptor (beta chain) is medium-sized. What it recognizes is unknown. The source of the sample is a study of CD39 and CD103 CD8 tumor-infiltrating T cells. Study conclusions and caveats: DP TIL clonotypes were rarely found in blood or uninvolved lymph node. DP CD8 TILs seemed more oligoclonal than DN, SP and blood memory CD8.

Profiling relied on immunoSEQ multiplex PCR, and the TCRdb table lists in-frame clones only, not all of them. The data show around 300 clones, with less than 55% seen just once and approximately 48% held by the top ten. Germline loops: CDR1 SGDLS, CDR2 YYNGEE. V lost 4 bases, J lost 1 base, and 14 bases lay in between. The CDR3 is 15 residues long. This chain joins TRBV9 and TRBJ1-1; D is ambiguous. The sequenced sample was CD39- CD103+ CD8+ T cells sorted from the tumor. As to subset: CD103+CD39- single-positive CD45RA- CD8 T cells. The sequence was obtained from a human donor with melanoma. In DNA form, the CDR3 reads TGTGCCAGCAGCCCCCGGGGTAATAGGAACACTGAAGCTTTCTTT. Its protein product is CASSPRGNRNTEAFF.